Below are 31 T cell receptor beta chains sequenced from a single sample in a study of glioma-infiltrating T cells. Amplification of TCR alpha and beta CDR3 regions from RNA used iRepertoire nested multiplex PCR. One entry per CDR3 protein, called by TCRdb with MiXCR from the multiplex PCR reads. The data hold about 410,000 distinct CDR3 sequences, with about two fifths observed a single time. Sample: glioma tissue, nonneoplastic brain tissue, or PBMCs (not recorded which). These receptors came from a human donor with low-grade glioma or glioblastoma, undergoing nonglioma brain surgery, or in good health (not recorded which).

This clonotype has at least ten counts. This chain joins TRBV28 and TRBJ1-2; 8 bases fit TRBD1. The CDR3 is 17 residues long. With 5 bases clipped from V and 5 bases from J, the junction kept 16 bases outside the gene matches. Germline lookup yields CDR1 MDHEN and CDR2 SYDVKM. CDR3 region: CASSIPTGVIEGYGYTF. The CDR3 DNA reads as TGTGCCAGCAGTATACCGACAGGGGTGATCGAGGGGTATGGCTACACCTTC.

This clonotype has ten or more counts. The chain links TRBV6-2 or TRBV6-3 to TRBJ2-1; a possible D gene is TRBD1 (5 bases). Germline CDR1 and CDR2: MNHEY and SVGEGT. V lost 7 bases and J 2 bases, leaving 12 bases between the germline ends. The CDR3 sequence is 14 residues long. CDR3 sequence: CASTIEDTYNEQFF. Written as DNA, the CDR3 is TGTGCCAGCACCATAGAGGACACCTACAATGAGCAGTTCTTC.

This clonotype was counted many times. The rearrangement joins TRBV6-2 or TRBV6-3 to TRBJ2-7; 8 nucleotides align to TRBD2. V shed 3 bases and J 0 bases; nucleotides not matched to a gene: 4. Germline V gene data show CDR1 as MNHEY and CDR2 as SVGEGT. The CDR3 has 15 amino acids. The CDR3, as DNA: TGTGCCAGCAGTTATGGCGGGAGGTACTCCTACGAGCAGTACTTC. It codes for CASSYGGRYSYEQYF.

The V and J genes are TRBV5-4 and TRBJ2-7; no reliable D call. The CDR3 contains 14 residues. V dropped 0 bases and J dropped 7 bases, with 14 bases sitting between them. CDR1 and CDR2 from the germline V gene are SGHNT and YYREEE (reference sequence). CDR3 nucleotide sequence: TGTGCCAGCAGCTTGGCCATCGGGTGGCAGGAGCAGTACTTC. Protein: CASSLAIGWQEQYF.

This clonotype was picked up one time. Likely a read error: the CDR3 ends without its conserved phenylalanine or tryptophan. The V and J genes are TRBV15 and TRBJ2-5; 9 positions agree with TRBD2. The J call may not be correct, given that the DNA end is closer to TRBJ2-1. The CDR3 sequence is 15 residues long. Germline V gene lookup returns CDR1 LNHNV and CDR2 YYDKDF (reference sequence). The CDR3 coding sequence is TGTGCCACCAGTCCCCTAGCGGGAAATTACAATGAGCAGTTCTCC. Translated, it gives CATSPLAGNYNEQFS.

V and J are TRBV27 and TRBJ1-5; a weak D match, TRBD1 (5 bases). The CDR3 loop spans 14 amino acids. V dropped 6 bases and J dropped 2 bases, with 11 bases sitting between them. Germline CDR1 MNHEY, CDR2 SMNVEV (reference sequence). CDR3 amino acids: CASSFGAGNQPQHF. In nucleotides, the CDR3 is TGTGCCAGCAGCTTCGGGGCAGGCAATCAGCCCCAGCATTTT.

V gene TRBV4-1 combines with J gene TRBJ1-1; 9 bases match TRBD1. The CDR3 runs 16 residues. The junction had 8 bases not matched to a gene; V was cut back by 6 bases and J by 0 bases. Germline V lookup: CDR1 MGHRA, CDR2 YSYEKL. Written as DNA, the CDR3 is TGCGCCAGCAGTTCCGGGACAGGGAGCCTGAACACTGAAGCTTTCTTT. Translation: CASSSGTGSLNTEAFF.

This clonotype appeared a few times. This CDR3 is CSAPPQAQTNYGYTF. DNA for the CDR3: TGCAGTGCTCCCCCGCAGGCTCAAACTAACTATGGCTACACCTTC. V is TRBV20-1 and J is TRBJ1-2; D unclear. The CDR3 runs to 15 residues. The V and J ends lost 5 bases and 0 bases respectively, with 16 bases between them. Germline V gives CDR1 DFQATT, CDR2 SNEGSKA (reference sequence).

This clonotype was observed a few times. The V gene is TRBV6-1, the J gene TRBJ2-7; D gene uncertain. Trimming shortened V by 3 bases and J by 1 base, and 13 bases separated the two germline ends. The CDR3 contains 15 residues. Germline CDR1 and CDR2: MNHNS and SASEGT. This CDR3 is CASSDRDVLSYEQYF. The CDR3 DNA reads as TGTGCCAGCAGTGACCGAGACGTACTATCCTACGAGCAGTACTTC.

This clonotype was counted ten times or more. This chain uses TRBV7-9 with TRBJ2-7; tentatively, D is TRBD1 (6 bases). CDR3 length: 14 amino acids. V lost 1 base and J 2 bases, leaving 9 bases between the germline ends. Per the germline V gene, CDR1 is SEHNR and CDR2 is FQNEAQ (reference sequence). The DNA of the CDR3 is TGTGCCAGCAGCTTAGGGACAGTCACCTACGAGCAGTACTTC. Translating it yields CASSLGTVTYEQYF. Using reference TRBV7-9 and TRBJ2-7 for the parts outside the CDR3, the full variable domain is DTGVSQNPRHKITKRGQNVTFRCDPISEHNRLYWYRQTLGQGPEFLTYFQNEAQLEKSRLLSDRFSAERPKGSFSTLEIQRTEQGDSAMYLCASSLGTVTYEQYFGPGTRLTVT.

The table lists this clonotype with a few counts. The V call is TRBV7-9, the J call TRBJ1-5, with 7 bases fitting TRBD1. Germline V lookup: CDR1 SEHNR, CDR2 FQNEAQ (reference sequence). The length of the CDR3 is 16 residues. V shed 0 bases and J 6 bases; nucleotides not matched to a gene: 8. The CDR3 region has the DNA TGTGCCAGCAGCTTAGCGTTGGCAGGGGGAAGTCAGCCCCAGCATTTT. Its protein product is CASSLALAGGSQPQHF.

This clonotype was counted only a few times. The chain uses TRBV6-2 or TRBV6-3 and TRBJ2-5; D may be TRBD2 (5 bases). The CDR3 has 17 amino acids. Germline V gives CDR1 MNHEY, CDR2 SVGEGT. V dropped 8 bases and J dropped 0 bases, with 22 bases sitting between them. The CDR3 DNA follows: TGTGCCAGCTTCAGAGGGTCAGCGAGAGCGTACCAAGAGACCCAGTACTTC. As protein: CASFRGSARAYQETQYF.

The chain combines TRBV28 with TRBJ2-1; 7 bases are shared with TRBD2. CDR1 and CDR2 from the germline V gene are MDHEN and SYDVKM. The ends lost 3 bases at V and 3 bases at J; junction bases unmatched: 17. The length of the CDR3 is 19 residues. The CDR3 loop is CASSFPPWASGAIYNEQFF. The CDR3 nucleotides read TGTGCCAGCAGTTTCCCCCCATGGGCTAGCGGAGCCATCTACAATGAGCAGTTCTTC. Full variable domain (remainder filled in from reference TRBV28 and TRBJ2-1): DVKVTQSSRYLVKRTGEKVFLECVQDMDHENMFWYRQDPGLGLRLIYFSYDVKMKEKGDIPEGYSVSREKKERFSLILESASTNQTSMYLCASSFPPWASGAIYNEQFFGPGTRLTVL.

Details on this clonotype: Being one base from a much bigger clone, this may be a read error. The chain is built from TRBV27 and TRBJ1-4; tentative D call: TRBD1 (6 bases). The ends were cut back, 6 bases at V and 6 bases at J, with 20 bases in the middle. The germline CDR1 and CDR2 sequences are MNHEY and SMNVEV (reference sequence). The CDR3 has 16 residues. The chain's CDR3 is CASSIRTGSLDEKLFF. CDR3 bases: TGTGCCAGCAGCATTCGAACAGGGTCTCTCGATGAAAAACTGTTTTTT.

In the case of this clonotype: A much larger clone differs by one base, so this may be a read error. The V and J genes are TRBV20-1 and TRBJ1-1; the D is unclear. The CDR3 extends over 12 amino acids. CDR1 and CDR2 (germline): DFQATT, SNEGSKA (reference sequence). The CDR3 region has the DNA TGCAGTGCTAGAAGGAGTACAGCCGAAGCTTTATTT. This translates into CSARRSTAEALF.

The CDR3 spells CASSQDLQTITYF. DNA of the CDR3: TGCGCCAGCAGCCAAGATTTACAAACAATTACGTACTTC. This sequence joins TRBV4-1 and TRBJ2-7, with unresolved D. Germline assignment: CDR1 MGHRA and CDR2 YSYEKL. V was pared by 0 bases and J by 12 bases, with 15 bases between. CDR3 size: 13 residues.

There are a few counts of this clonotype. The chain combines TRBV7-9 with TRBJ2-3; 9 positions agree with TRBD2. CDR3 length: 16 residues. The V gene end was trimmed by 5 bases and the J gene end by 0 bases; junction bases not matched to a gene: 6. The germline V gene has CDR1 SEHNR and CDR2 FQNEAQ (reference sequence). The CDR3 DNA is TGTGCCAGCAGCCCCGGACTAGCGCAGAGCACAGATACGCAGTATTTT. It translates to CASSPGLAQSTDTQYF.

This chain uses TRBV7-2 with TRBJ2-1; D is perhaps TRBD2 (5 bases). V lost 3 bases and J 7 bases, leaving 16 bases between the germline ends. This CDR3 contains 15 residues. The germline gives CDR1 SGHTA, CDR2 FQGNSA. The DNA for the CDR3 is TGTGCCAGCAGCTTTAGAGGGAAGAATTTTAATGAGCAGTTCTTC. Its translation: CASSFRGKNFNEQFF.

The chain combines TRBV5-1 with TRBJ2-1; the match to TRBD2 covers 11 bases. CDR1 is SGHRS and CDR2 is YFSETQ in the germline V gene. This CDR3 has 17 residues. V gave up 4 bases and J gave up 2 bases; unmatched junction bases: 8. CDR3 amino acids: CASSPGELAGAYNEQFF. The CDR3 coding sequence is TGCGCCAGCAGCCCCGGGGAACTAGCGGGAGCCTACAATGAGCAGTTCTTC.

This chain joins TRBV6-1 and TRBJ2-5; D gene ambiguous. The end of the DNA aligns better with TRBJ2-7, so the J call may be wrong. Germline CDR1 MNHNS, CDR2 SASEGT. This CDR3 has 13 amino acids. CDR3 sequence reads: CASRDMHSYEQYF. CDR3 bases: TGTGCCAGCAGAGATATGCACTCCTACGAGCAGTACTTC.

This clonotype was found a few times. The chain carries TRBV6-5 and TRBJ2-2, with 9 nucleotides matching TRBD2. The CDR3 consists of 16 residues. The V gene's germline CDR1 is MNHEY and CDR2 SVGAGI. The V gene end was trimmed by 0 bases and the J gene end by 3 bases; junction bases not matched to a gene: 2. The CDR3 reads CASSYSLAGDTGELFF. The CDR3 DNA reads TGTGCCAGCAGTTACTCCTTAGCGGGAGACACCGGGGAGCTGTTTTTT.

About this clonotype itself: A much larger clone lies a single base off, so this may be a read error. This chain uses TRBV28 with TRBJ2-7; unclear D gene. V was trimmed by 7 bases and J by 1 base, leaving 14 bases between them. Germline CDR1 and CDR2: MDHEN and SYDVKM. The length of the CDR3 is 14 residues. In DNA form, the CDR3 reads TGTGCCAGCAATTTTAGTCACGGTTCCTACGAGCAGTACTTC. It is translated as CASNFSHGSYEQYF.

Concerning this clonotype itself: A junction end diverges from the germline sequence, so it may reflect a read error. V and J are TRBV27 and TRBJ1-1; D remains ambiguous. The length of the CDR3 is 14 residues. CDR1 MNHEY and CDR2 SMNVEV come from the germline V gene (reference sequence). CDR3 coding DNA: TGTGCCAGCGGTTTTCAAGTGATTCACACTGAAGCTTTCTTT. This gives the protein CASGFQVIHTEAFF.

The CDR3 DNA is TGTGCCACCCAGGCCACTAGCGGTCCACAAGAGACCCAGTACTTC. Translated, it gives CATQATSGPQETQYF. The chain joins TRBV24-1 to TRBJ2-5, with 8 nucleotides matching TRBD2. Looked up from germline, CDR1 is KGHDR and CDR2 is SFDVKD. This CDR3 region has 15 residues. Trimming took 9 bases from V and 2 from J; bases not matched to a gene: 10.

This clonotype was recorded at least ten times. The J gene is TRBJ2-7, the V gene TRBV27; 7 bases agree with TRBD1. Germline lookup yields CDR1 MNHEY and CDR2 SMNVEV (reference sequence). The CDR3 covers 14 residues. The V gene end was trimmed by 3 bases and the J gene end by 2 bases; junction bases not matched to a gene: 4. This chain's CDR3 is CASSFTGVAYEQYF. As DNA, the CDR3 is TGTGCCAGCAGTTTTACAGGGGTCGCCTACGAGCAGTACTTC.

This clonotype was seen at least ten times. V gene TRBV20-1 combines with J gene TRBJ2-5, with D unclear. The germline V gene has CDR1 DFQATT and CDR2 SNEGSKA (reference sequence). The CDR3 is 12 amino acids. Trimming pared 3 bases from V and 1 base from J, leaving 6 bases between. The CDR3 sequence is CSASWFQETQYF. DNA for the CDR3: TGCAGTGCTAGTTGGTTCCAAGAGACCCAGTACTTC.

Notes on this clonotype: A clone one base away is much larger, so this may be a read error. The J gene is TRBJ1-2, the V gene TRBV27, with D unresolved. The CDR3 is made up of 13 amino acids. The germline V gene encodes CDR1 MNHEY and CDR2 SMNVEV (reference sequence). Trimming took 6 bases from V and 12 from J, leaving 20 bases between them. For the CDR3, the DNA is TGTGCCAGCAGCTTCCTGGGGTTAGGCGGCCACACCTTC. It specifies CASSFLGLGGHTF.

This clonotype was counted between two and nine times. This chain links TRBV20-1 with TRBJ2-3, with D tentatively TRBD1 (5 bases). CDR3 length equals 14 residues. V dropped 5 bases and J dropped 2 bases, with 14 bases sitting between them. Germline V gene sequence: CDR1 DFQATT, CDR2 SNEGSKA (reference sequence). This CDR3 is CSAYQTDHTDTQYF. DNA for the CDR3: TGCAGTGCTTACCAGACAGACCACACAGATACGCAGTATTTT.

The sample holds many counts of this clonotype. The J gene is TRBJ2-3, the V gene TRBV20-1; D ambiguous. The CDR3 runs to 16 residues. Germline lookup yields CDR1 DFQATT and CDR2 SNEGSKA (reference sequence). V shed 2 bases and J shed 2 bases, with 17 bases lying between them. CDR3 residues: CSARLRRPILTDTQYF. Written as DNA, the CDR3 is TGCAGTGCTAGACTGCGACGCCCTATACTCACAGATACGCAGTATTTT.

The rearrangement links TRBV7-8 to TRBJ2-7; 7 positions agree with TRBD1. The CDR3 sequence is 15 residues long. Per the germline V gene, CDR1 is SGHVS and CDR2 is FQNEAQ. V trimming: 5 bases; J trimming: 3 bases; junction bases outside the gene matches: 10. The CDR3 DNA reads as TGTGCCAGCAGCCACAGACAGGGTTTGGTCTACGAGCAGTACTTC. Translated: CASSHRQGLVYEQYF.

A word on this clonotype: With a much larger clone just one base away, this may be a read error. This is likely a read error, given that the CDR3 carries no conserved phenylalanine or tryptophan at its end. The chain uses TRBV12-3 or TRBV12-4 and TRBJ1-2; D gene uncertain. Deletions cut 2 bases from V and 8 bases from J, with 9 bases between. The CDR3 is 12 residues long. The CDR3 is CASSLQVTGYTL. The CDR3 DNA follows: TGTGCCAGCAGTTTACAGGTCACCGGCTACACCCTC.